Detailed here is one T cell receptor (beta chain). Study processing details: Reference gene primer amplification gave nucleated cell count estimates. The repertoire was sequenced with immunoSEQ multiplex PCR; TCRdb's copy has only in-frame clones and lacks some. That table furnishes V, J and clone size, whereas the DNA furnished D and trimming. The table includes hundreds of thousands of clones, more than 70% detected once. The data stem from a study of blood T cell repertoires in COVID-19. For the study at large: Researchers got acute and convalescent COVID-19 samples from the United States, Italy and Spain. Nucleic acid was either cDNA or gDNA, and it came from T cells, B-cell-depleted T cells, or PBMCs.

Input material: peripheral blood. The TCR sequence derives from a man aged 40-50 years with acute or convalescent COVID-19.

CDR3 sequence reads: CASSARDREIEKLFF. In DNA form, the CDR3 reads TGTGCCAGCAGCGCACGGGACAGGGAGATCGAAAAACTGTTTTTT. This chain links TRBV9 with TRBJ1-4; TRBD1 matches 9 bases. Germline values: CDR1 SGDLS, CDR2 YYNGEE. V lost 3 bases and J lost 8; bases outside the gene matches: 8. CDR3 size: 15 residues.